One and the same sample provided the 31 T cell receptor beta chains below, sequenced in a study of naive and memory T cell subsets. Noted treatment: skin biopsy from PPD injection site in Mantoux-positive individual. A UMI-containing oligonucleotide was joined by 3' ligation to the TCR cDNA template. Amplification of ligated cDNA took four PCR rounds with SP2 and nested alpha and beta constant primers. In TCRdb, the UMI-ligation and nested PCR reads were re-called with MiXCR into one record per CDR3 protein. The sample shows around 35,000 distinct CDR3 sequences, about 11% of them seen only once. Material: skin, obtained from a tuberculin skin test site. All receptors come from an adult in good health.

A few counts support this clonotype. This chain connects TRBV14 to TRBJ2-7; D is undetermined. In germline, CDR1 is SGHDN, CDR2 FVKESK. CDR3 length: 9 residues. Trimming removed 3 bases from V and 6 bases from J, with 0 bases in between. This CDR3 is CASSHEQYF. In nucleotides, the CDR3 is TGTGCCAGCAGCCACGAGCAGTACTTC.

This clonotype was found many times. The V gene is TRBV6-1, the J gene TRBJ2-7, with a weak D call TRBD1 (5 bases). The CDR3 is 14 amino acids. The ends were cut back, 8 bases at V and 2 bases at J, with 16 bases in the middle. The germline V gene encodes CDR1 MNHNS and CDR2 SASEGT. The CDR3 protein is CASEVEKGTYEQYF. The CDR3 DNA reads TGTGCCAGCGAGGTGGAAAAGGGGACCTACGAGCAGTACTTC.

Only a few counts were recorded for this clonotype. The rearrangement uses TRBV4-1 and TRBJ2-3; TRBD2 is a possible D gene (6 bases). Per germline, CDR1 MGHRA and CDR2 YSYEKL. Trimming removed 4 bases from V and 0 bases from J, with 17 bases in between. This CDR3 contains 17 residues. CDR3 in amino acids: CASSLRGGGASTDTQYF. The CDR3 bases are TGCGCCAGCAGCCTAAGGGGCGGAGGGGCTAGCACAGATACGCAGTATTTT.

This clonotype was recorded at least ten times. V and J are TRBV7-2 and TRBJ2-1; tentative D call: TRBD1 (6 bases). The CDR3 length is 17 residues. CDR1 is SGHTA and CDR2 is FQGNSA in the germline V gene. Trimming took 7 bases from V and 5 from J, leaving 24 bases between them. The CDR3 sequence is CASNRAHTGRPHNEQFF. Here the CDR3 DNA reads TGTGCCAGCAACCGGGCCCATACAGGGCGGCCCCACAATGAGCAGTTCTTC.

This clonotype was counted only a few times. The V call is TRBV20-1, the J call TRBJ2-5; the match to TRBD2 covers 7 bases. J was trimmed by 5 bases and V by 5 bases; bases with no gene match: 8. Germline V gives CDR1 DFQATT, CDR2 SNEGSKA (reference sequence). There are 13 residues in the CDR3. The CDR3 is CSALRGSGETQYF. The CDR3 DNA sequence: TGCAGTGCTTTGCGGGGGTCCGGCGAGACCCAGTACTTC.

The chain uses TRBV14 and TRBJ1-4; D gene ambiguous. The germline CDR1 and CDR2 sequences are SGHDN and FVKESK. The CDR3 sequence is 14 residues long. The V gene lost 4 bases and the J gene lost 5 bases, with 11 bases spanning the gap. In nucleotides, the CDR3 is TGTGCCAGCAGCCCCCGGGCCGCGAATGAAAAACTGTTTTTT. Translating gives CASSPRAANEKLFF. The full variable domain, its missing parts supplied by reference TRBV14 and TRBJ1-4, is EAGVTQFPSHSVIEKGQTVTLRCDPISGHDNLYWYRRVMGKEIKFLLHFVKESKQDESGMPNNRFLAERTGGTYSTLKVQPAELEDSGVYFCASSPRAANEKLFFGSGTQLSVL.

The chain links TRBV7-2 to TRBJ2-7; D unresolved. Germline V CDR1 and CDR2: SGHTA, FQGNSA. The V end lost 5 bases, the J end lost 2 bases, and 10 bases lay between the germline ends. The CDR3 consists of 13 residues. Written as DNA, the CDR3 is TGTGCCAGCAGCCCCTCGGGCCCCTACGAGCAGTACTTC. This translates into CASSPSGPYEQYF.

V is TRBV20-1 and J is TRBJ2-5; TRBD1 matches 7 bases. CDR3 size: 14 residues. V gave up 2 bases and J gave up 2 bases; unmatched junction bases: 5. CDR1 and CDR2 from the germline V gene are DFQATT and SNEGSKA (reference sequence). This CDR3 is CSARIGQAQETQYF. The CDR3, as DNA: TGCAGTGCTAGAATCGGACAGGCTCAAGAGACCCAGTACTTC.

This clonotype is medium-sized in the sample. The V gene is TRBV27, the J gene TRBJ2-1; D possibly corresponds to TRBD2 (5 bases). This CDR3 comprises 16 residues. Germline V gene data show CDR1 as MNHEY and CDR2 as SMNVEV (reference sequence). Trimming took off 6 bases at V and 4 bases at J, with 19 bases between the two ends. The CDR3 spells CASSRTRTGRYNEQFF. The CDR3 nucleotides read TGTGCCAGCAGCCGGACCCGGACTGGTCGATACAATGAGCAGTTCTTC.

This clonotype showed up many times. The chain uses TRBV6-5 and TRBJ1-5; 9 bases map to TRBD1. The CDR3 has 14 amino acids. The V segment lost 6 bases and the J segment 4 bases; nucleotides outside the gene matches: 4. Germline V gene data show CDR1 as MNHEY and CDR2 as SVGAGI. Written as DNA, the CDR3 is TGTGCCAGCAGCCTACAGGGGGCAAATCAGCCCCAGCATTTT. Translation: CASSLQGANQPQHF.

This clonotype was detected a few times. The chain joins TRBV27 to TRBJ2-1, with 10 nucleotides matching TRBD2. V lost 5 bases to trimming and J lost 7 bases; unmatched junction nucleotides: 11. This CDR3 contains 16 residues. From germline, CDR1 is MNHEY and CDR2 SMNVEV (reference sequence). In DNA form, the CDR3 reads TGTGCCAGCAGTGATCCGGGACTAGCGAAAAGGAATGAGCAGTTCTTC. Translating it yields CASSDPGLAKRNEQFF.

This clonotype was recorded many times. J is TRBJ2-3 and V is TRBV6-1; 10 positions agree with TRBD1. J was trimmed by 3 bases and V by 7 bases; bases with no gene match: 10. The CDR3 runs to 16 residues. Germline V gene sequence: CDR1 MNHNS, CDR2 SASEGT. As DNA, the CDR3 is TGTGCCAGCACCCTAGACAGGGGGCGAGGGACAGATACGCAGTATTTT. Protein sequence: CASTLDRGRGTDTQYF.

This clonotype was counted many times. The chain employs TRBV7-9 and TRBJ2-1; TRBD2 aligns across 8 bases. The CDR3 extends over 15 amino acids. After removal of 2 bases from V and 6 bases from J, the junction contained 6 bases not matched to a gene. Germline V gives CDR1 SEHNR, CDR2 FQNEAQ (reference sequence). The CDR3 DNA sequence: TGTGCCAGCAGCTTACTTGCGGGAGGCCCCAATGAGCAGTTCTTC. Encoded protein: CASSLLAGGPNEQFF.

This clonotype was counted at least ten times. The chain employs TRBV12-3 or TRBV12-4 and TRBJ2-7; D could derive from TRBD1 or TRBD2 (5 bases each). V was shortened by 1 base and J by 5 bases, with 6 bases between the two germline ends. CDR3 length: 12 residues. CDR3 bases: TGTGCCAGCAGTTTAGGGGGGAACGAGCAGTACTTC. Translating gives CASSLGGNEQYF.

Many counts were recorded for this clonotype. CDR3 DNA: TGTGCCAGCAGGTCCCCGGGGGTGGTCTACAATGAGCAGTTCTTC. Its protein product is CASRSPGVVYNEQFF. The chain uses TRBV6-5 and TRBJ2-1, with D maybe TRBD2 (6 bases). The CDR3 sequence is 15 residues long. Germline lookup yields CDR1 MNHEY and CDR2 SVGAGI. V gave up 6 bases and J gave up 3 bases, with 15 bases separating them.

This clonotype was recorded many times. Germline is not matched at one junction end, which may reflect a read error. The chain combines TRBV7-2 with TRBJ2-5; 13 bases line up with TRBD2. Germline lookup yields CDR1 SGHTA and CDR2 FQGNSA. There are 14 residues in the CDR3. CDR3 sequence (DNA): TGTGCCAGCAGCTTAGAGTTAACTAGCGGGGGGGTTTGCTTC. Its translation is CASSLELTSGGVCF.

V gene TRBV28 combines with J gene TRBJ2-7; 11 nucleotides line up with TRBD1. In germline, CDR1 is MDHEN, CDR2 SYDVKM. This CDR3 region has 14 residues. V was pared by 8 bases and J by 5 bases, with 8 bases of the junction left unmatched. CDR3 protein: CASVTGTGGNEQYF. In nucleotides, the CDR3 is TGTGCCAGCGTAACCGGGACAGGGGGAAACGAGCAGTACTTC.

This clonotype has at least ten counts. The V call is TRBV6-5, the J call TRBJ1-5, with D tentatively TRBD1 (5 bases). CDR3 length equals 13 residues. The germline gives CDR1 MNHEY, CDR2 SVGAGI. V gave up 6 bases and J gave up 4 bases, with 10 bases separating them. This CDR3 reads CASRPGRNQPQHF. As DNA, the CDR3 is TGTGCCAGCAGGCCAGGGAGAAATCAGCCCCAGCATTTT.

This clonotype was observed at least ten times. This chain links TRBV12-3 or TRBV12-4 with TRBJ1-5; possible D gene TRBD1, 6 bases. Trimming pared 5 bases from V and 6 bases from J, leaving 8 bases between. The CDR3 extends over 12 amino acids. The CDR3 is CASSPQGQPQHF. In nucleotides, the CDR3 is TGTGCCAGCAGTCCACAGGGTCAGCCCCAGCATTTT.

The V gene is TRBV9, the J gene TRBJ2-7, with D hard to call. The CDR3 has 14 amino acids. The germline CDR1 and CDR2 sequences are SGDLS and YYNGEE. V gave up 4 bases and J gave up 3 bases, with 14 bases separating them. The CDR3 coding sequence is TGTGCCAGCAGCCCAAGTCCGACCTACTACGAGCAGTACTTC. Translation gives CASSPSPTYYEQYF.

Many counts were recorded for this clonotype. The V and J genes are TRBV28 and TRBJ1-1, with D possibly being TRBD1 (6 bases). The CDR3 length is 13 residues. The V end was cut by 6 bases, the J end by 1 base, with 9 bases between. CDR1 and CDR2 from the germline V gene are MDHEN and SYDVKM. The CDR3 reads CASRQTGNTEAFF. CDR3 sequence (DNA): TGTGCCAGCAGGCAGACAGGGAACACTGAAGCTTTCTTT.

In this sample, this clonotype is medium-sized. The V call is TRBV18, the J call TRBJ2-7; 7 nucleotides match TRBD1. Germline trimming cut 0 bases from V and 4 bases from J; bases unmatched to any gene: 3. The CDR3 covers 14 residues. The germline V gene encodes CDR1 KGHSH and CDR2 LQKENI. The CDR3 bases are TGTGCCAGCTCACCACCGGGACAGTTGTACGAGCAGTACTTC. Translation gives CASSPPGQLYEQYF.

This clonotype was picked up many times. The chain is built from TRBV7-8 and TRBJ2-1, with 8 bases lining up with TRBD1. V was clipped by 5 bases and J by 1 base; unmatched bases: 7. In germline, CDR1 is SGHVS, CDR2 FQNEAQ. CDR3 length equals 16 residues. This CDR3 reads CASSPPGQGSYNEQFF. In DNA form, the CDR3 reads TGTGCCAGCAGCCCCCCCGGACAGGGATCCTACAATGAGCAGTTCTTC.

Many counts were recorded for this clonotype. The chain recombines TRBV9 with TRBJ2-2; D call uncertain. V lost 0 bases and J 4 bases, leaving 4 bases between the germline ends. Germline assignment: CDR1 SGDLS and CDR2 YYNGEE. The CDR3 runs to 13 residues. This chain's CDR3 is CASSVVITGELFF. CDR3 nucleotides: TGTGCCAGCAGCGTAGTTATCACCGGGGAGCTGTTTTTT.

This clonotype was found many times. V gene TRBV29-1 combines with J gene TRBJ2-1; maybe TRBD1 (6 bases). This CDR3 has 12 residues. Trimming stripped 7 bases from V and 5 bases from J, with 12 bases between. The germline V gene encodes CDR1 SQVTM and CDR2 ANQGSEA. The DNA for the CDR3 is TGCAGCGCCTCACGACAGGACAATGAGCAGTTCTTC. It yields the protein CSASRQDNEQFF.

This clonotype was seen a handful of times. The chain is built from TRBV12-3 or TRBV12-4 and TRBJ2-6; D ambiguous. V was trimmed by 4 bases and J by 2 bases, leaving 3 bases between them. This CDR3 region has 13 residues. The CDR3 coding sequence is TGTGCCAGCAGTTCAACTGGGGCCAACGTCCTGACTTTC. Translation: CASSSTGANVLTF.

This clonotype was recorded many times. The CDR3, as DNA: TGTGCCAGCAGTTCCGGACTAGCGGGACACACCGGGGAGCTGTTTTTT. Its protein is CASSSGLAGHTGELFF. J is TRBJ2-2 and V is TRBV6-5; 12 bases agree with TRBD2. Germline V CDR1 and CDR2: MNHEY, SVGAGI. Germline trimming cut 4 bases from V and 3 bases from J; bases unmatched to any gene: 3. CDR3 size: 16 residues.

This clonotype appeared many times. This chain connects TRBV30 to TRBJ2-2; the D gene is possibly TRBD1 (5 bases). CDR1 is GTSNPN, CDR2 SVGIG, per germline (reference sequence). The CDR3 extends over 13 amino acids. Trimming left V 2 bases short and J 7 bases short, with 11 bases between. The DNA of the CDR3 is TGTGCCTGGAGTTGGGGCTTAGACGGGGAGCTGTTTTTT. Its protein product is CAWSWGLDGELFF.

This clonotype was seen a handful of times. The chain couples TRBV15 to TRBJ1-2; 9 nucleotides line up with TRBD1. The V gene's germline CDR1 is LNHNV and CDR2 YYDKDF (reference sequence). Trimming at V came to 5 bases and at J to 6 bases, leaving 10 bases not matched to a gene. CDR3 length: 15 residues. CDR3 coding DNA: TGTGCCACCAGCCGACGGGACAGGGAGGAGGATGGCTACACCTTC. It is translated as CATSRRDREEDGYTF.

This sequence joins TRBV7-2 and TRBJ1-4; 8 nucleotides match TRBD1. CDR1 and CDR2 from the germline V gene are SGHTA and FQGNSA. The CDR3 runs to 14 residues. Losses at the gene ends were 5 bases for V and 2 bases for J; bases not matched to a gene: 1. CDR3 protein: CASSRQGTNEKLFF. In DNA, the CDR3 is TGTGCCAGCAGCCGACAGGGGACTAATGAAAAACTGTTTTTT.

This clonotype was picked up many times. This sequence joins TRBV28 and TRBJ2-2, with TRBD1 matching over 9 bases. CDR1 and CDR2 from the germline V gene are MDHEN and SYDVKM. The CDR3 length is 14 residues. V trimming: 8 bases; J trimming: 6 bases; junction bases outside the gene matches: 7. CDR3 sequence (DNA): TGTGCCAGCGGACAGGGGAGGCGAGCCGGGGAGCTGTTTTTT. Protein product: CASGQGRRAGELFF.